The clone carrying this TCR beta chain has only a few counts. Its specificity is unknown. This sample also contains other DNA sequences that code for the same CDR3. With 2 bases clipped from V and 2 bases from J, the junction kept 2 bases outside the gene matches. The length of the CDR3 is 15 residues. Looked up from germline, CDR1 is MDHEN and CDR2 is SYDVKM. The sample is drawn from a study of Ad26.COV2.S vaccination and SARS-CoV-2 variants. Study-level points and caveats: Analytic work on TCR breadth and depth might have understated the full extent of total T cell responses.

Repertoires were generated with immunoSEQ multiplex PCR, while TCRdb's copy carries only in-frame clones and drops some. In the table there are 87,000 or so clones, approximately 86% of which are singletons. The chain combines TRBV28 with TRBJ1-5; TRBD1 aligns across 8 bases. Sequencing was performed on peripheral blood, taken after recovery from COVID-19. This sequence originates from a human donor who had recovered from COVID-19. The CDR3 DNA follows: TGTGCCAGCAGTTTAGGACAGGGAGGCAATCAGCCCCAGCATTTT. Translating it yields CASSLGQGGNQPQHF.